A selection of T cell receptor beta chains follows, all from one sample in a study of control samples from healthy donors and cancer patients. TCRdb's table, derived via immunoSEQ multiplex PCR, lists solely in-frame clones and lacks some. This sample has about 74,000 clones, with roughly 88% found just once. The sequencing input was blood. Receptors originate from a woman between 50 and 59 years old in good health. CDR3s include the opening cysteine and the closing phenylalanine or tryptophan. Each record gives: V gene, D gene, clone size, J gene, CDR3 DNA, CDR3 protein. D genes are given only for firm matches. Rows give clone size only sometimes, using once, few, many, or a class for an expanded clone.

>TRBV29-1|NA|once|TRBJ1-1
TGCAGCGTTCCAGGGGTAGGTGGTGAAGCTTTCTTT
CSVPGVGGEAFF
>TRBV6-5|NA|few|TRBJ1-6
TGTGCCAGCAGTTCCAGGAACTTGGATTCACCCCTCCACTTT
CASSSRNLDSPLHF
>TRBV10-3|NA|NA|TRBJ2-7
TGTGCCATCAGTGAGGGGGGGGAGCAGTACTTC
CAISEGGEQYF
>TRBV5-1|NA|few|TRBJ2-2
TGCGCCAGTGAAGAGGCCGGGGAGCTGTTTTTT
CASEEAGELFF
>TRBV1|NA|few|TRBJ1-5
TGCACCAGCAGCCAACTCCGGGACAGAAGAGTTAGCAATCAGCCCCAGCATTTT
CTSSQLRDRRVSNQPQHF
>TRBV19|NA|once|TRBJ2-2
TGTGCCAGTTCCGCTCCTCGGGCAGACCGCCTCCGCGAGCTGTTTTTT
CASSAPRADRLRELFF
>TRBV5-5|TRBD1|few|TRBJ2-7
TGTGCCAGCAGCCTGTCCGGGACAGCAAATTACGAGCAGTACTTC
CASSLSGTANYEQYF
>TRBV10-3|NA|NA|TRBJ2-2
TGTGCCATCAGGGGGACGGACACCGGGGAGCTGTTTTTT
CAIRGTDTGELFF
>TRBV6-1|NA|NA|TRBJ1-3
TGTGCCAGCAGTGAAGTGGTTAACCTAGGGAACACCATATATTTT
CASSEVVNLGNTIYF
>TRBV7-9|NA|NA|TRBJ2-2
TGTGCCAGCAGCTTTCTGGGGGGGCCAGGCACCGGGGAGCTGTTTTTT
CASSFLGGPGTGELFF
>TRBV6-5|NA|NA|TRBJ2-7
TGTGCCAGCAGTTATAGGGCATCCCCAGACTACGAGCAGTACTTC
CASSYRASPDYEQYF
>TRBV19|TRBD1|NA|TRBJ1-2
TGTGCCAGTAGCCATAGACAGGGTCCCCACTATGGCTACACCTTC
CASSHRQGPHYGYTF
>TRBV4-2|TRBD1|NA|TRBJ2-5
TGTGCCAGCAGCCAAGATCCTTCTCAGGGGGCAGGGACCCAGTACTTC
CASSQDPSQGAGTQYF
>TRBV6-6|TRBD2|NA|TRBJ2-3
TGTGCCAGCAGTTACAGGCGGGGGGACTCAAATACGCAGTATTTT
CASSYRRGDSNTQYF
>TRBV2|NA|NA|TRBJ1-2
TGTGCCAGCCGTGGAACAAATGTAAATGGCTACACCTTC
CASRGTNVNGYTF